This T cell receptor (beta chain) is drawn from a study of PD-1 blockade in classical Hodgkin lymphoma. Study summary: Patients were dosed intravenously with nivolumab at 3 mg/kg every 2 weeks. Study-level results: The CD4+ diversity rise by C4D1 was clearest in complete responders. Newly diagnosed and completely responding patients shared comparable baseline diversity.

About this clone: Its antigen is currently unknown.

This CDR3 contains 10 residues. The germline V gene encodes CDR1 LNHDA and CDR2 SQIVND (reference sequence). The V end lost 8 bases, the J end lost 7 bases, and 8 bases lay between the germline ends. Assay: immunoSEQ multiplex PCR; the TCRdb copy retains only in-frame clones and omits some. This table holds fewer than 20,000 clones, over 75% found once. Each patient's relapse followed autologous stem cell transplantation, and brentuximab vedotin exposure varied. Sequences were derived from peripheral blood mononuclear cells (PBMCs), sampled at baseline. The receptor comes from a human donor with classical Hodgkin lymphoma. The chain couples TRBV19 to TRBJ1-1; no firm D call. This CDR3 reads CASRVGEAFF. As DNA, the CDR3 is TGTGCCAGTCGGGTTGGTGAAGCTTTCTTT.